This entry concerns a single T cell receptor (beta chain). Authors' data handling: Amplifying reference gene primers gave estimates of nucleated cell counts. Clones were sequenced by immunoSEQ multiplex PCR, and TCRdb holds only the in-frame ones, with some missing. V, J and clone size are taken as reported in that table, and D and trimming were inferred from the DNA itself. In the table there are about 350,000 clones, roughly nine tenths of which are singletons. The data originate from a study of blood T cell repertoires in COVID-19. Across the whole study: The cDNA or gDNA used as material had been derived from T cells, B-cell-depleted T cells, or PBMCs.

The CDR3 runs 16 residues. CDR1 is MNHEY, CDR2 SVGAGI, per germline. Trimming pared 0 bases from V and 7 bases from J, leaving 13 bases between. Patients in Seattle were enrolled during active infection, then followed longitudinally. The specimen sequenced was peripheral blood. The chain couples TRBV6-5 to TRBJ1-6; D remains ambiguous. The receptor comes from a woman aged 55-75 years with COVID-19, enrolled during active disease. CDR3 sequence reads: CASSYSGVATNSPLHF. The CDR3 DNA is TGTGCCAGCAGTTACTCGGGTGTAGCCACCAATTCACCCCTCCACTTT.